A single sample is the source of the 5 T cell receptor beta chains below, sequenced in a study of T-cell reconstitution after alpha-beta-depleted transplantation in children. Using unique molecular identifiers, the investigators prepared the TCRbeta library. Each CDR3 protein gets one entry after TCRdb re-called the PCR reads with MiXCR. Among approximately 390,000 distinct CDR3 sequences listed, 11% were seen once. The sequencing used PBMCs from the stem cell graft donor, collected from the stem cell graft. Every receptor here comes from a human donor who donated a stem cell graft to a child with acute myeloid leukemia.

This clonotype was recorded a few times. For the CDR3, the DNA is TGCGCCAGCAGCAAAGCGGGAGGAAGCTTTTCGGATGAGCAGTTCTTC. Translated: CASSKAGGSFSDEQFF. The chain has TRBV5-1 and TRBJ2-1; TRBD2 matches 9 bases. Germline values: CDR1 SGHRS, CDR2 YFSETQ. The CDR3 extends over 16 amino acids. With V trimmed by 4 bases and J by 8 bases, 13 bases remained unmatched. Using reference TRBV5-1 and TRBJ2-1 for the parts outside the CDR3, the full variable domain is KAGVTQTPRYLIKTRGQQVTLSCSPISGHRSVSWYQQTPGQGLQFLFEYFSETQRNKGNFPGRFSGRQFSNSRSEMNVSTLELGDSALYLCASSKAGGSFSDEQFFGPGTRLTVL.

This rearrangement joins TRBV7-9 to TRBJ2-5; the D is unclear. CDR1 is SEHNR, CDR2 FQNEAQ, per germline (reference sequence). V lost 1 base to trimming and J lost 4 bases, with 4 bases between them. The CDR3 is 12 residues long. The CDR3 nucleotides are TGTGCCAGCAGCTTAGAGAGAGAGACCCAGTACTTC. It specifies CASSLERETQYF.

V and J are TRBV5-5 and TRBJ1-1, with unresolved D. V lost 1 base and J 1 base, leaving 8 bases between the germline ends. Germline lookup yields CDR1 SGHKS and CDR2 YYEKEE (reference sequence). The CDR3 length is 14 residues. CDR3 region: CASSLWTANTEAFF. The CDR3, as DNA: TGTGCCAGCAGCTTGTGGACGGCGAACACTGAAGCTTTCTTT.

This clonotype was seen ten or more times. V gene TRBV12-3 or TRBV12-4 combines with J gene TRBJ1-1, with D uncertain. Trimming pared 8 bases from V and 0 bases from J, leaving 10 bases between. The CDR3 covers 13 residues. CDR3 sequence reads: CASCTRMNTEAFF. DNA for the CDR3: TGTGCCAGCTGTACGAGAATGAACACTGAAGCTTTCTTT.

This clonotype was detected only a few times. V is TRBV4-3 and J is TRBJ2-2; D possibly corresponds to TRBD2 (6 bases). This CDR3 is 16 amino acids long. CDR1 and CDR2 (germline): LGHNA, YSLEER. V lost 6 bases and J 2 bases, leaving 16 bases between the germline ends. In DNA, the CDR3 is TGCGCCAGCAGACCCAATAGCGGTATCAACACCGGGGAGCTGTTTTTT. Translating it yields CASRPNSGINTGELFF.